The following is a TCR beta chain sequence with its context. The antigen is unknown. The ends lost 6 bases at V and 8 bases at J; junction bases unmatched: 10. The CDR3 has 14 residues. This entry comes from a study of blood T cells in healthy people across ages. Study conclusions and caveats: Calculation of diversity from one million T cells yielded estimates considered to be underestimates.

A J-beta primer mix and a sample-barcoded 5' primer were used in a second PCR of roughly 7 to 12 cycles. TCRdb processed the 5' RACE reads anew with MiXCR; each CDR3 protein has one entry. The sample lists 1.5 million to 2 million distinct CDR3 sequences, about 32% occurring once. This clonotype was sampled from a woman aged 30 to 39 in good health. The chain links TRBV12-3 or TRBV12-4 to TRBJ1-2; 9 nucleotides align to TRBD1. Material for sequencing was blood. CDR3 DNA: TGTGCCAGCAGCAAAACTACAGGGGGCTGGGGCTACACCTTC. Its translation is CASSKTTGGWGYTF.